Listed below are T cell receptor beta chains from one sample, sequenced in a study of cytomegalovirus exposure and HLA in healthy donors. Only in-frame clones appear in the TCRdb table, and some are missing; sequencing was by immunoSEQ multiplex PCR. Found here are under 200,000 clones, approximately 80% of them singletons; the top ten hold 1.8%. Sequenced sample: PBMCs. The receptors come from a woman younger than 45 in good health and CMV-seronegative. Both conserved end residues are part of each CDR3. Fields, in order: clone size, D gene, V gene, J gene, CDR3 DNA, CDR3 protein. The D gene is left open where the match is weak. Clone sizes are given selectively: once, few, many, or a class where the clone is expanded.

size: .
D: .
V: TRBV19
J: TRBJ1-5
DNA: TGTGCCAGTAGTATATCAGGGGGCAATCAGCCCCAGCATTTT
CDR3: CASSISGGNQPQHF

size: .
D: TRBD1
V: TRBV7-6
J: TRBJ2-7
DNA: TGTGCCAGCAGCCCCGGACAGGTTTCGCAATACGAGCAGTACTTC
CDR3: CASSPGQVSQYEQYF

size: .
D: .
V: TRBV2
J: TRBJ1-5
DNA: TGTGCCAGCAGTGAAGCTTACAGGGCGAACAATCAGCCCCAGCATTTT
CDR3: CASSEAYRANNQPQHF

size: few
D: TRBD2
V: TRBV7-6
J: TRBJ2-3
DNA: TGTGCCAGCAGGGACGTTAGCGGAGCGGGGACAGATACGCAGTATTTT
CDR3: CASRDVSGAGTDTQYF

size: .
D: TRBD1
V: TRBV28
J: TRBJ1-5
DNA: TGTGCCAGCAGGATACAGGGGGGAGATAATCAGCCCCAGCATTTT
CDR3: CASRIQGGDNQPQHF

size: .
D: .
V: TRBV18
J: TRBJ1-1
DNA: TGTGCCAGCTCACCGGGCAGGGCCATGAACACTGAAGCTTTCTTT
CDR3: CASSPGRAMNTEAFF

size: .
D: TRBD2
V: TRBV7-3
J: TRBJ2-3
DNA: TGTGCCAGCAGCTTAGGCGGGGGGGCCCCAGATACGCAGTATTTT
CDR3: CASSLGGGAPDTQYF

size: once
D: .
V: TRBV5-1
J: TRBJ1-3
DNA: TGCGCCAGCAGCTTGGGAGCGGGGGGCTTTGGAAACACCATATATTTT
CDR3: CASSLGAGGFGNTIYF

size: few
D: TRBD1
V: TRBV9
J: TRBJ1-2
DNA: TGTGCCAGCAGCGTAGATTCTTCGGGACAGTATAACTATGGCTACACCTTC
CDR3: CASSVDSSGQYNYGYTF

size: .
D: .
V: TRBV4-1
J: TRBJ2-6
DNA: TGCGCCAGCAGCCAAGCTCCTACCCCCTCTGGGGCCAACGTCCTGACTTTC
CDR3: CASSQAPTPSGANVLTF

size: .
D: TRBD2
V: TRBV5-4
J: TRBJ2-2
DNA: TGTGCCAGCAGCGCATCTCCAGGACTAGCGGGCACCGGGGAGCTGTTTTTT
CDR3: CASSASPGLAGTGELFF

size: .
D: TRBD2
V: TRBV7-2
J: TRBJ2-1
DNA: TGTGCCAGCAGCCCTCGAAACTCCGTTTTAGCGGGAAAGAGAAATGAGCAGTTCTTC
CDR3: CASSPRNSVLAGKRNEQFF

size: .
D: .
V: TRBV11-2
J: TRBJ1-5
DNA: TGTGCCAGCAGCTTATGGGGGGGCGATCGGCCCCAGCATTTT
CDR3: CASSLWGGDRPQHF

size: once
D: TRBD1
V: TRBV19
J: TRBJ1-3
DNA: TGTGCCACCCGTCCACAGGGGGCAAACACCATATATTTT
CDR3: CATRPQGANTIYF

size: .
D: TRBD2
V: TRBV29-1
J: TRBJ2-3
DNA: TGCAGCGTTGACGGGGCGGGGGGCACAGATACGCAGTATTTT
CDR3: CSVDGAGGTDTQYF

size: .
D: .
V: TRBV7-9
J: TRBJ1-6
DNA: TGTGCCAGCAGCTTAGTAAGCGCAGTTGGAATCCTCCACTTT
CDR3: CASSLVSAVGILHF

size: .
D: .
V: TRBV11-2
J: TRBJ1-5
DNA: TGTGCCAGCAGCTTAGATTTTGGAGATCAGCCCCAGCATTTT
CDR3: CASSLDFGDQPQHF

size: .
D: .
V: TRBV19
J: TRBJ2-5
DNA: TGTGCCAGTAGAGGCGAAGGGGAAGAGACCCAGTACTTC
CDR3: CASRGEGEETQYF

size: .
D: .
V: TRBV11-2
J: TRBJ2-7
DNA: TGTGCCAGCAGCTTATGGGTGGGCTACGAGCAGTACTTC
CDR3: CASSLWVGYEQYF

size: .
D: .
V: TRBV7-9
J: TRBJ1-2
DNA: TGTTCCAGCAGCCACGAGGGGGAGGGGGGCGTAAGTGGCTACACCTTC
CDR3: CSSSHEGEGGVSGYTF

size: .
D: TRBD2
V: TRBV5-4
J: TRBJ2-1
DNA: TGTGCCAGCAATTACATATCCCAGGTAGAGACTAGCGGGGAGTTCTTC
CDR3: CASNYISQVETSGEFF

size: .
D: TRBD1
V: TRBV28
J: TRBJ2-7
DNA: TGTGCCAGCAGTTTGTGGACAGGGGAATCCTACGAGCAGTACTTC
CDR3: CASSLWTGESYEQYF

size: once
D: TRBD2
V: TRBV14
J: TRBJ2-3
DNA: TGTGCCAGCAAAAGACTAGCGGGCGCAGATACGCAGTATTTT
CDR3: CASKRLAGADTQYF

size: .
D: .
V: TRBV10-3
J: TRBJ2-7
DNA: TGTGCCATCAGGGGGGGAGAGGGTGGTGGCGACGAGCAGTACTTC
CDR3: CAIRGGEGGGDEQYF

size: few
D: .
V: TRBV27
J: TRBJ2-1
DNA: TGTGCCAGCAGTTGGCCTGAGCAGTTCTTC
CDR3: CASSWPEQFF

size: .
D: .
V: TRBV4-3
J: TRBJ1-2
DNA: TGCGCCAGCAGCCAACAAGGAGGGCTGGATGGCTACACCTTC
CDR3: CASSQQGGLDGYTF

size: .
D: .
V: TRBV9
J: TRBJ2-5
DNA: TGTGCCAGCAGCGTAGTGGGCAGCTTCCAAGAGACCCAGTACTTC
CDR3: CASSVVGSFQETQYF

size: .
D: TRBD1
V: TRBV5-1
J: TRBJ2-7
DNA: TGCGCCAGCAGCTTCCAAGGGACAGGGGAAAGCGAGCAGTACTTC
CDR3: CASSFQGTGESEQYF

size: few
D: .
V: TRBV5-5
J: TRBJ2-7
DNA: TGTGCCAGCAGCCCCGTGGCGACTAGTGGTTACGAGCAGTACTTC
CDR3: CASSPVATSGYEQYF

size: .
D: .
V: TRBV4-1
J: TRBJ2-1
DNA: TGCGCCAGCAGCCCTTCTACCCCTCGGGATGAGCAGTTCTTC
CDR3: CASSPSTPRDEQFF

size: .
D: TRBD1
V: TRBV2
J: TRBJ2-7
DNA: TGTGCCAGCAGAGTCGACAGGGGCATTGCGGGCGAGCAGTACTTC
CDR3: CASRVDRGIAGEQYF

size: .
D: .
V: TRBV14
J: TRBJ1-4
DNA: TGTGCCAGCAGCCAAGGCGGGGAAGTTACTAAGACTAATGAAAAACTGTTTTTT
CDR3: CASSQGGEVTKTNEKLFF

size: .
D: TRBD2
V: TRBV6-4
J: TRBJ2-2
DNA: TGTGCCAGCAGTCTCATAGCGGGAGCGAACACCGGGGAGCTGTTTTTT
CDR3: CASSLIAGANTGELFF

size: .
D: TRBD2
V: TRBV5-1
J: TRBJ2-7
DNA: TGCGCCAGCAGCCAAGCGGGGGGGTGGGAGCAGTACTTC
CDR3: CASSQAGGWEQYF

size: .
D: .
V: TRBV7-3
J: TRBJ1-2
DNA: TGTGCCAGCAGCCCCGAGGGGGGGGCTGGCTACACCTTC
CDR3: CASSPEGGAGYTF

size: .
D: .
V: TRBV2
J: TRBJ2-7
DNA: TGTGCCAGCAGTGATCGGCGGGGTGCCAGCTCCTACGAGCAGTACTTC
CDR3: CASSDRRGASSYEQYF

size: .
D: .
V: TRBV27
J: TRBJ1-2
DNA: TGTGCCAGCAGTTTTCGACAGCGATTCTATGGCTACACCTTC
CDR3: CASSFRQRFYGYTF

size: .
D: .
V: TRBV10-1
J: TRBJ2-1
DNA: TGCGCCAGCGCGACGGACCCCCCAGGGGAGAGGTACAATGAGCAGTTCTTC
CDR3: CASATDPPGERYNEQFF

size: .
D: .
V: TRBV7-9
J: TRBJ1-1
DNA: TGTGCCAGCAGCAGTTCAGGGGATTTATTAAGGTACACTGAAGCTTTCTTT
CDR3: CASSSSGDLLRYTEAFF

size: .
D: TRBD1
V: TRBV6-5
J: TRBJ2-5
DNA: TGTGCCAGCAGCCTTGGACAGGGGAAAGAGACCCAGTACTTC
CDR3: CASSLGQGKETQYF

size: .
D: .
V: TRBV4-3
J: TRBJ1-2
DNA: TGCGCCAGCAGCCAGGCCACGGACATCTCCGTGCGGGGCTACACCTTC
CDR3: CASSQATDISVRGYTF

size: .
D: TRBD1
V: TRBV19
J: TRBJ1-1
DNA: TGTGCCAGTAGTCCCGGGACAGCGAACACTGAAGCTTTCTTT
CDR3: CASSPGTANTEAFF